Below are 2 T cell receptor beta chains sequenced from a single sample in a study of Graves' ophthalmopathy and Graves' hyperthyroidism. For repertoire sequencing, the TCR beta CDR3 regions were amplified from RNA transcripts. After a first-round RT-PCR with HTBI primers, a second-round multiplex PCR was run. From the multiplex PCR reads, TCRdb called clonotypes with MiXCR, one entry per CDR3 protein. Of 900,000 to 1,200,000 distinct CDR3 sequences in the sample, about two fifths were seen once. The sequenced material came from peripheral blood or thyroid tissue (not recorded which). These receptors all stem from an adult man with Graves' hyperthyroidism.

Comments on this clonotype: Since a much larger clone is just one base distant, this may be a read error. This rearrangement joins TRBV28 to TRBJ2-7; D gene uncertain. Germline loops: CDR1 MDHEN, CDR2 SYDVKM. The CDR3 is made up of 11 amino acids. V lost 7 bases to trimming and J lost 3 bases, with 7 bases between them. CDR3 DNA sequence: TGTGCCAGCAACAATTACTACGAGCAGTACTTC. Its translation: CASNNYYEQYF.

This clonotype was seen at least ten times. The rearrangement links TRBV9 to TRBJ1-1; D unclear. Looked up from germline, CDR1 is SGDLS and CDR2 is YYNGEE. Trimming removed 1 base at V and 0 bases at J, with 10 bases between. The CDR3 runs 15 residues. This chain's CDR3 is CASSVSTDMNTEAFF. Here the CDR3 DNA reads TGTGCCAGCAGCGTAAGCACAGATATGAACACTGAAGCTTTCTTT.